A single sample gave rise to the 7 T cell receptor beta chains below, sequenced in a study of cytotoxic CD8 clonotypes in ibrutinib-treated CLL. Profiling relied on immunoSEQ multiplex PCR, and the TCRdb table lists in-frame clones only, not all of them. The sample consists of fewer than 400,000 clones, 67% of them appearing once. This sample comprised PBMCs, obtained after 36 months of ibrutinib treatment. These receptors were taken from a human donor with chronic lymphocytic leukemia.

The chain links TRBV5-4 to TRBJ2-1, with 8 bases matching TRBD2. In germline, CDR1 is SGHNT, CDR2 YYREEE (reference sequence). The CDR3 covers 16 residues. V lost 1 base, J lost 7 bases, and 10 bases stayed unmatched. Here the CDR3 DNA reads TGTGCCAGCAGCTTGTTGGGACTAGTTATGCATAATGAGCAGTTCTTC. Translated, it gives CASSLLGLVMHNEQFF.

The rearrangement joins TRBV9 to TRBJ2-5; 10 bases are a match to TRBD2. The closer fit of TRBJ2-7 to the DNA end suggests the J call may be wrong. Germline values: CDR1 SGDLS, CDR2 YYNGEE. This CDR3 is 15 amino acids long. This CDR3 is CASSARSGTSDEQYF. The DNA for the CDR3 is TGTGCCAGCAGCGCCCGTTCCGGGACTAGCGACGAGCAGTACTTC.

This clone has only a few counts. V gene TRBV7-9 combines with J gene TRBJ1-2; no firm D call. In germline, CDR1 is SEHNR, CDR2 FQNEAQ (reference sequence). The V end was cut by 1 base, the J end by 4 bases, with 10 bases between. This CDR3 has 14 amino acids. The chain's CDR3 is CASSLEGISYGYTF. The CDR3 region has the DNA TGTGCCAGCAGCTTAGAAGGGATCTCCTATGGCTACACCTTC.

This clone has only a few counts. The chain employs TRBV5-1 and TRBJ1-4, with a possible D match to TRBD1 (5 bases). V was shortened by 5 bases and J by 4 bases, with 18 bases between the two germline ends. CDR3 length: 16 residues. Germline-derived CDR1 and CDR2 are SGHRS and YFSETQ. DNA of the CDR3: TGCGCCAGCAGTCCAACCCCGACAGCAGTTAATGAAAAACTGTTTTTT. Protein sequence: CASSPTPTAVNEKLFF.

This clone appeared a few times. The chain couples TRBV6-5 to TRBJ1-2, with TRBD1 as a possible D gene (6 bases). Trimming took off 0 bases at V and 7 bases at J, with 15 bases between the two ends. The germline V gene has CDR1 MNHEY and CDR2 SVGAGI. This CDR3 comprises 15 residues. CDR3 loop: CASSYSWGLRVGYTF. Here the CDR3 DNA reads TGTGCCAGCAGTTACTCCTGGGGGCTGAGGGTTGGCTACACCTTC.

This clone has just a few counts. V is TRBV25-1 and J is TRBJ2-2, with 11 bases fitting TRBD2. Germline V gives CDR1 MGHDK, CDR2 SYGVNS. The CDR3 is made up of 14 amino acids. Trimming took 8 bases from V and 7 from J; bases not matched to a gene: 6. CDR3 protein: CASRTSGRIGELFF. CDR3 coding DNA: TGTGCCAGCCGTACTAGCGGGAGAATCGGGGAGCTGTTTTTT.

The CDR3: CASSSSVTPGGRETQYF. CDR3 nucleotide sequence: TGTGCCAGCAGCTCCTCCGTTACCCCCGGTGGGAGGGAGACCCAGTACTTC. The chain has TRBV9 and TRBJ2-5, with D possibly being TRBD2 (6 bases). The CDR3 is 17 amino acids. V was shortened by 4 bases and J by 5 bases, with 24 bases between the two germline ends. In germline, CDR1 is SGDLS, CDR2 YYNGEE. Using reference TRBV9 and TRBJ2-5 for the parts outside the CDR3, the full variable domain is DSGVTQTPKHLITATGQRVTLRCSPRSGDLSVYWYQQSLDQGLQFLIQYYNGEERAKGNILERFSAQQFPDLHSELNLSSLELGDSALYFCASSSSVTPGGRETQYFGPGTRLLVL.